Detailed here is one T cell receptor beta chain. What this receptor recognizes is not known. Base qualities are missing; no much larger clone stands one base away. The data were obtained in a study of technical replicates of blood from several donors (dated by TCRdb to 2016 to 2017). From the cysteine up to the phenylalanine, the CDR3 has a length of 12 residues. The CDR3 DNA has 36 bases and is translated from base 1. Trimming removed 4 bases from V and 6 bases from J, leaving 8 bases between the germline ends. As encoded in the germline V gene, CDR1 is LGHNA while CDR2 is YNFKEQ. Library preparation employed the immunoSEQ multiplex PCR assay. TCRdb provides this immuneACCESS table in a form limited to in-frame rearrangements. Some clones are lacking; in checked studies, under half of them reflect an unresolved V gene, and why the rest are absent is not known. The sample data list some 54,000 clones, and over 85% of these were observed just once. The ten largest make up roughly 4.2% of the sample.

The sequenced sample consisted of PBMCs. The chain couples TRBV4-2 to TRBJ2-3, with the D gene not clear enough to name. The TCR was taken from a human donor in good health. Some clones in this sample may be carry-over from other donors' samples. The sequenced DNA: TGTGCCAGCAGCCTTCGAGAGGATACGCAGTATTTT. It is translated as CASSLREDTQYF.